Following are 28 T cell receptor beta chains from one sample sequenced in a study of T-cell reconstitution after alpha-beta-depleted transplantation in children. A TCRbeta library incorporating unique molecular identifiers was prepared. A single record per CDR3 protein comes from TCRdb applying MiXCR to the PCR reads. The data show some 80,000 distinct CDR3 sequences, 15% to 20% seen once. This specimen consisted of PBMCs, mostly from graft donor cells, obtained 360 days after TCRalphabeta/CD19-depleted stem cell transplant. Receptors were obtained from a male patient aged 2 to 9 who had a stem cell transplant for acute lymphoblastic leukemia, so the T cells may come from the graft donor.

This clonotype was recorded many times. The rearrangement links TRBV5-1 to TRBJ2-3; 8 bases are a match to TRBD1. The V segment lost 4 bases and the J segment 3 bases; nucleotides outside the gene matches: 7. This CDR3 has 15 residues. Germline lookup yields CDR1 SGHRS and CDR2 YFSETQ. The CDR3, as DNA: TGCGCCAGCAGCACACGGACAGGGCTGACAGATACGCAGTATTTT. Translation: CASSTRTGLTDTQYF.

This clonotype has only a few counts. In DNA, the CDR3 is TGCGCCAGCAGGATTATTAGGGGACTAGCGGGCCCTAGCACAGATACGCAGTATTTT. Encoded protein: CASRIIRGLAGPSTDTQYF. The chain has TRBV5-1 and TRBJ2-3; 12 bases match TRBD2. V lost 5 bases to trimming and J lost 0 bases; unmatched junction nucleotides: 13. Germline lookup yields CDR1 SGHRS and CDR2 YFSETQ. The CDR3 extends over 19 amino acids.

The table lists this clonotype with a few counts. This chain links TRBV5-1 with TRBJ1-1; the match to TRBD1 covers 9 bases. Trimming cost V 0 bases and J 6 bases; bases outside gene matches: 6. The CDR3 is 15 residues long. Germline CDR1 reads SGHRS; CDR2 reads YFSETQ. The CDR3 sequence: CASSLVGTGRAEAFF. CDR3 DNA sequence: TGCGCCAGCAGCTTGGTGGGGACAGGGAGGGCTGAAGCTTTCTTT.

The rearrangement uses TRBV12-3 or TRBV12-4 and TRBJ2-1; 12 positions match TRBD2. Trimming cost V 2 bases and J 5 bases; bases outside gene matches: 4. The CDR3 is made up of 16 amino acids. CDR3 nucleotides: TGTGCCAGCAGTTTAATTCTAGCGGGAGGGAACAATGAGCAGTTCTTC. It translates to CASSLILAGGNNEQFF.

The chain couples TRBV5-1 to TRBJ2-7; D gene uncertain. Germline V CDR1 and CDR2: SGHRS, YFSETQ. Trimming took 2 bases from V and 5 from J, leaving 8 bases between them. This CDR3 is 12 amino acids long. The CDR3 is CASSLSVDEQYF. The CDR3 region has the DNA TGCGCCAGCAGCTTATCGGTTGACGAGCAGTACTTC. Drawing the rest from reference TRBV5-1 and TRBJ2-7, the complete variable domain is KAGVTQTPRYLIKTRGQQVTLSCSPISGHRSVSWYQQTPGQGLQFLFEYFSETQRNKGNFPGRFSGRQFSNSRSEMNVSTLELGDSALYLCASSLSVDEQYFGPGTRLTVT.

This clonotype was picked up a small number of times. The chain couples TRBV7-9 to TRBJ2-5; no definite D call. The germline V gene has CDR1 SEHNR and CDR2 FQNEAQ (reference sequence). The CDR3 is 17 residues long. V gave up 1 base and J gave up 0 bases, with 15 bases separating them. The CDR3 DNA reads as TGTGCCAGCAGCTTAGGAGGTGGACGCAAATACCAAGAGACCCAGTACTTC. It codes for CASSLGGGRKYQETQYF.

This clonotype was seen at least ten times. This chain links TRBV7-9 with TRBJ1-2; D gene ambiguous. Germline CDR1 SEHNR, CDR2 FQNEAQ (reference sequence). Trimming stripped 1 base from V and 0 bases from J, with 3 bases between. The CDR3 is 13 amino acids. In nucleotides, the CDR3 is TGTGCCAGCAGCTTAGGCCCTAACTATGGCTACACCTTC. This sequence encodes CASSLGPNYGYTF.

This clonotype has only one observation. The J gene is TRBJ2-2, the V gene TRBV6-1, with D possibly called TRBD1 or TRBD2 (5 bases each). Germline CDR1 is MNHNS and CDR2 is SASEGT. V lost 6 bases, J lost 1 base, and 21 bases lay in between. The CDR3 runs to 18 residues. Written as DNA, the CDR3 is TGTGCCAGCAGCGGGACCCTTTTAACTTCCCTGAACACCGGGGAGCTGTTTTTT. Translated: CASSGTLLTSLNTGELFF.

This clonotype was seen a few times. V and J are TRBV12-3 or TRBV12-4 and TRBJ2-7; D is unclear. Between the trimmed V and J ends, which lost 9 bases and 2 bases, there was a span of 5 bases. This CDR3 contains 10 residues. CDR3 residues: CARVPYEQYF. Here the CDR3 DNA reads TGTGCCAGGGTCCCCTACGAGCAGTACTTC.

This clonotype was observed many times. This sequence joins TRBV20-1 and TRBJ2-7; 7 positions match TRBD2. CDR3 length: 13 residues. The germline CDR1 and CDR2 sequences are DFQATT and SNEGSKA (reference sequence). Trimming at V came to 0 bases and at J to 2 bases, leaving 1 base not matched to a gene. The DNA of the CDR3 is TGCAGTGCTAGAGATCTAGCGGCCTACGAGCAGTACTTC. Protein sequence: CSARDLAAYEQYF.

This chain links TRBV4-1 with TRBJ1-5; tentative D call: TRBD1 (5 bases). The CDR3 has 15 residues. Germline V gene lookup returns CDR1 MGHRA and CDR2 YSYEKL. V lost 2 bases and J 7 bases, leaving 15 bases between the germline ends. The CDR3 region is CASSQLYRGDQPQHF. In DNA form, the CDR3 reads TGCGCCAGCAGCCAATTGTATAGGGGAGACCAGCCCCAGCATTTT.

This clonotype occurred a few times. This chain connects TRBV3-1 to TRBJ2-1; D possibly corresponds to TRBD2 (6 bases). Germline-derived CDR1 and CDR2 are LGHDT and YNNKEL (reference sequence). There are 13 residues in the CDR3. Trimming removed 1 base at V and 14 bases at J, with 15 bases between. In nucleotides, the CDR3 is TGTGCCAGCAGCCAAGGTTTGCAGGGCGGGAAGTTCTTC. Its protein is CASSQGLQGGKFF.

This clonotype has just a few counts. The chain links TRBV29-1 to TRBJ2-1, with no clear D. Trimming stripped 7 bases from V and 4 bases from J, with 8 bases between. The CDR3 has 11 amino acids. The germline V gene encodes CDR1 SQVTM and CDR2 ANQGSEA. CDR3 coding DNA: TGCAGCGCCGGACCTTACAATGAGCAGTTCTTC. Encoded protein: CSAGPYNEQFF.

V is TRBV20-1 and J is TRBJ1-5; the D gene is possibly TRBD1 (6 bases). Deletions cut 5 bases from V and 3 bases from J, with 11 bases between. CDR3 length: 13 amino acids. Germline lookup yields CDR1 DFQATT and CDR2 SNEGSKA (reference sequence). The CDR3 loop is CSAPRGLNQPQHF. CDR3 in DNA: TGCAGTGCTCCCAGGGGACTCAATCAGCCCCAGCATTTT.

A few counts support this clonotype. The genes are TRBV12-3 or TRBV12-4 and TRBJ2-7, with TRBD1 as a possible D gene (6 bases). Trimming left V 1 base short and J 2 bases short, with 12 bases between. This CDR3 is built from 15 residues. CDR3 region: CASSLGGRLPYEQYF. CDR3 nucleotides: TGTGCCAGCAGTTTAGGGGGGCGCCTCCCCTACGAGCAGTACTTC.

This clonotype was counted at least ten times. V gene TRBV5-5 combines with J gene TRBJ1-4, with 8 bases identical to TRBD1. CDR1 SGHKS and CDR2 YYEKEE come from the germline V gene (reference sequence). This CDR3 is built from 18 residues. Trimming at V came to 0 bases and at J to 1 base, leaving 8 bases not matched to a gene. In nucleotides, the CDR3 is TGTGCCAGCAGCTTGGCCGGACAGGGTAGGGGAACTAATGAAAAACTGTTTTTT. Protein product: CASSLAGQGRGTNEKLFF.

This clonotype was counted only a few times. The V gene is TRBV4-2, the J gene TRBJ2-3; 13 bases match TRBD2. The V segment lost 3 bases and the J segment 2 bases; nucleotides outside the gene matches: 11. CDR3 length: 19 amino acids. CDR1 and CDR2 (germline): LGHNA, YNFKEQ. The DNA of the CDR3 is TGTGCCAGCAGCCAGACAACGGGACTAGCGGGACAACACACAGATACGCAGTATTTT. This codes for CASSQTTGLAGQHTDTQYF.

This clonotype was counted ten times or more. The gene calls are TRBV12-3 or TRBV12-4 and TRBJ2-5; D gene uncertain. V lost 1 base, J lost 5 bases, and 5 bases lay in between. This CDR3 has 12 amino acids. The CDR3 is CASSLVSETQYF. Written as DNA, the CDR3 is TGTGCCAGCAGTTTAGTCTCGGAGACCCAGTACTTC.

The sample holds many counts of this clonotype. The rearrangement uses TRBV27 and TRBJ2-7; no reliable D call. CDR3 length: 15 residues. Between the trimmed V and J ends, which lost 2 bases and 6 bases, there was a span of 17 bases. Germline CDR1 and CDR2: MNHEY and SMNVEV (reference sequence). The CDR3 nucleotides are TGTGCCAGCAGTTTAAGTATCGAGTCTCGGAGCGAGCAGTACTTC. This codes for CASSLSIESRSEQYF.

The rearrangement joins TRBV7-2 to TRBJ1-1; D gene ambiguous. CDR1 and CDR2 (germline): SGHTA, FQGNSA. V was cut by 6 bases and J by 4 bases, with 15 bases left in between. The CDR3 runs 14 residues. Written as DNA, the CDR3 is TGTGCCAGCAGTCGAGCTGTGGGTTTCACTGAAGCTTTCTTT. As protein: CASSRAVGFTEAFF.

The CDR3 region has the DNA TGTGCCAGCTCACCAGGCGCAGATACGCAGTATTTT. It codes for CASSPGADTQYF. This rearrangement joins TRBV18 to TRBJ2-3, with D unresolved. Germline V gives CDR1 KGHSH, CDR2 LQKENI. CDR3 length: 12 residues. The germline V and J ends were trimmed by 2 bases and 4 bases, with 4 bases remaining between them.

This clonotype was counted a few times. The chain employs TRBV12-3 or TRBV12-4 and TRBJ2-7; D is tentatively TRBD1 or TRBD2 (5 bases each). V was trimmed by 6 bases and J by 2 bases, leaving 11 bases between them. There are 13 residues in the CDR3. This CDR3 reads CASSWGITYEQYF. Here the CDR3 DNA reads TGTGCCAGCAGCTGGGGGATAACCTACGAGCAGTACTTC.

The chain's CDR3 is CASSDNSGKNQPQHF. Written as DNA, the CDR3 is TGTGCCAGCAGTGACAATTCAGGGAAAAATCAGCCCCAGCATTTT. This chain connects TRBV2 to TRBJ1-5, with a weak D call TRBD1 (5 bases). In germline, CDR1 is SNHLY, CDR2 FYNNEI. Trimming took off 3 bases at V and 4 bases at J, with 13 bases between the two ends. The CDR3 loop spans 15 amino acids.

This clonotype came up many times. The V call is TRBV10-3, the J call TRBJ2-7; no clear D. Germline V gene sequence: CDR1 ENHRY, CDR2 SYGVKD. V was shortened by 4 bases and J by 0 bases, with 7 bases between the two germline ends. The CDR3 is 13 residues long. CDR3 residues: CAISGASSYEQYF. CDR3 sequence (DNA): TGTGCCATCAGTGGAGCCAGCTCCTACGAGCAGTACTTC.

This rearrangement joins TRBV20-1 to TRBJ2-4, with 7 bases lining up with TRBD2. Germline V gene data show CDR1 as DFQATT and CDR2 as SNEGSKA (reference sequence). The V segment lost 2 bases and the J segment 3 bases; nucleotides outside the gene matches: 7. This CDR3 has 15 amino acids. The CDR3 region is CSARSRGVGKNIQYF. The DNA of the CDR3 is TGCAGTGCTAGATCTCGGGGGGTTGGCAAAAACATTCAGTACTTC.

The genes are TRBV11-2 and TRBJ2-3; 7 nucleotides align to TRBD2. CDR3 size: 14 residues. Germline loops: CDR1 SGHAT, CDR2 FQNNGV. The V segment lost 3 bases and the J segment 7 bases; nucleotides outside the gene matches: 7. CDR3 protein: CASSFGSGVYTQYF. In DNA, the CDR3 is TGTGCCAGCAGCTTTGGGAGCGGGGTCTATACGCAGTATTTT.

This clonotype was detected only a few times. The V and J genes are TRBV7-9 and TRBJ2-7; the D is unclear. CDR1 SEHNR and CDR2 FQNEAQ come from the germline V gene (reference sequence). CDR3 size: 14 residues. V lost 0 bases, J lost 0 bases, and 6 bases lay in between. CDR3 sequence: CASSLAVVSYEQYF. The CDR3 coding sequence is TGTGCCAGCAGCTTAGCTGTCGTCTCCTACGAGCAGTACTTC. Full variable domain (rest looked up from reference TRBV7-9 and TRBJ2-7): DTGVSQNPRHKITKRGQNVTFRCDPISEHNRLYWYRQTLGQGPEFLTYFQNEAQLEKSRLLSDRFSAERPKGSFSTLEIQRTEQGDSAMYLCASSLAVVSYEQYFGPGTRLTVT.

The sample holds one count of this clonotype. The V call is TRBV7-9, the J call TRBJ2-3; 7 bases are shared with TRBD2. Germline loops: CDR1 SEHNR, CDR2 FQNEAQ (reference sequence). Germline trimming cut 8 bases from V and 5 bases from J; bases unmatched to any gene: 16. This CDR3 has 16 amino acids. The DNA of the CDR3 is TGTGCCAGCCGCGCCTTCCCGACTAGCCACGGAGATACGCAGTATTTT. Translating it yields CASRAFPTSHGDTQYF.